The 25 T cell receptor beta chains below come from one sample, sequenced in a study of a mutant IDH1 vaccine in newly diagnosed glioma. Time point indicated: baseline, week 1 (first vaccination visit). The treatment was: pre-vaccination baseline after standard-of-care therapy. Produced via immunoSEQ multiplex PCR; TCRdb's table is partial and in-frame only. The sample records 55,000 to 70,000 clones, 79% being singletons. Sequencing used PBMCs, obtained from a glioma patient treated with radiotherapy, temozolomide or both. The receptors originated from a man aged 45-65 years with glioma.

This sequence joins TRBV5-4 and TRBJ2-5; possibly TRBD1 or TRBD2 for D (7 bases each). The CDR3 runs to 14 residues. CDR1 is SGHNT and CDR2 is YYREEE in the germline V gene (reference sequence). Between the trimmed V and J ends, which lost 4 bases and 5 bases, there was a span of 15 bases. The DNA of the CDR3 is TGTGCCAGCAGCGGGAGCAGGGGGGGGGAGACCCAGTACTTC. Encoded protein: CASSGSRGGETQYF.

This clone was counted between two and nine times. V gene TRBV9 combines with J gene TRBJ1-4, with a tentative D call TRBD1 (5 bases). The CDR3 runs to 15 residues. From germline, CDR1 is SGDLS and CDR2 YYNGEE. V was shortened by 3 bases and J by 6 bases, with 15 bases between the two germline ends. CDR3 protein: CASSASPREDEKLFF. CDR3 coding DNA: TGTGCCAGCAGCGCTTCTCCCAGGGAAGATGAAAAACTGTTTTTT.

The chain carries TRBV19 and TRBJ1-1; no definite D call. CDR1 is LNHDA, CDR2 SQIVND, per germline (reference sequence). The CDR3 is made up of 11 amino acids. Trimming shortened V by 4 bases and J by 1 base, and 1 base separated the two germline ends. CDR3 amino acids: CASSRNTEAFF. The CDR3 bases are TGTGCCAGTAGTAGGAACACTGAAGCTTTCTTT.

The chain combines TRBV5-4 with TRBJ2-5; tentatively, D is TRBD1 (6 bases). The CDR3 runs to 13 residues. CDR1 is SGHNT, CDR2 YYREEE, per germline (reference sequence). V was clipped by 2 bases and J by 6 bases, with 11 bases between them. The CDR3 loop is CASSLTGSQTQYF. In DNA form, the CDR3 reads TGTGCCAGCAGCTTAACAGGGTCGCAGACCCAGTACTTC.

V usage is TRBV5-4 and J usage is TRBJ2-2; 12 nucleotides align to TRBD2. The ends lost 4 bases at V and 6 bases at J; junction bases unmatched: 7. The CDR3 loop spans 16 amino acids. Germline values: CDR1 SGHNT, CDR2 YYREEE (reference sequence). CDR3 bases: TGTGCCAGCAGCCCGCTAGCGGGGGGGCCTTCCGGGGAGCTGTTTTTT. It specifies CASSPLAGGPSGELFF.

This chain uses TRBV30 with TRBJ1-5; D gene uncertain. CDR3 size: 14 residues. Trimming removed 2 bases from V and 7 bases from J, with 15 bases in between. Germline V CDR1 and CDR2: GTSNPN, SVGIG (reference sequence). The CDR3 DNA follows: TGTGCCTGGAGTTTCACCTCCGGAACGCAGCCCCAGCATTTT. It codes for CAWSFTSGTQPQHF.

The V gene is TRBV4-1, the J gene TRBJ2-7; 8 bases line up with TRBD2. The CDR3 covers 15 residues. V lost 4 bases, J lost 2 bases, and 7 bases stayed unmatched. Germline values: CDR1 MGHRA, CDR2 YSYEKL. CDR3: CASSLRTSRPYEQYF. In DNA form, the CDR3 reads TGCGCCAGCAGCCTCCGGACTAGCAGACCCTACGAGCAGTACTTC.

The chain employs TRBV4-3 and TRBJ1-1; 7 nucleotides match TRBD1. With 4 bases clipped from V and 5 bases from J, the junction kept 4 bases outside the gene matches. Germline CDR1 and CDR2: LGHNA and YSLEER. The CDR3 is 13 amino acids. The CDR3 sequence: CASSPDRETEAFF. In DNA, the CDR3 is TGCGCCAGCAGCCCCGACAGGGAGACTGAAGCTTTCTTT.

This sequence joins TRBV2 and TRBJ2-5; either TRBD1 or TRBD2 may supply D (6 bases each). The CDR3 covers 15 residues. CDR1 and CDR2 (germline): SNHLY, FYNNEI. V lost 4 bases and J 4 bases, leaving 16 bases between the germline ends. The CDR3 sequence: CASSAQGTEGETQYF. Written as DNA, the CDR3 is TGTGCCAGCAGTGCCCAGGGGACGGAGGGAGAGACCCAGTACTTC.

The gene calls are TRBV4-3 and TRBJ1-5, with a possible D match to TRBD1 (6 bases). The germline V and J ends were trimmed by 0 bases and 8 bases, with 14 bases remaining between them. Germline V gene data show CDR1 as LGHNA and CDR2 as YSLEER. The CDR3 has 15 amino acids. CDR3 sequence reads: CASSQERTDFEPQHF. DNA of the CDR3: TGCGCCAGCAGCCAAGAAAGGACAGATTTTGAGCCCCAGCATTTT.

This clone was detected a few times. This sequence joins TRBV5-5 and TRBJ1-1, with D hard to call. Per the germline V gene, CDR1 is SGHKS and CDR2 is YYEKEE (reference sequence). V dropped 4 bases and J dropped 0 bases, with 13 bases sitting between them. This CDR3 region has 15 residues. The CDR3, as DNA: TGTGCCAGCAGCCTGAGCGAATTTTTGAACACTGAAGCTTTCTTT. It translates to CASSLSEFLNTEAFF.

The chain employs TRBV30 and TRBJ2-2, with D possibly being TRBD2 (5 bases). V was clipped by 4 bases and J by 3 bases, with 12 bases between them. This CDR3 has 14 residues. The V gene's germline CDR1 is GTSNPN and CDR2 SVGIG (reference sequence). The CDR3 loop is CAWISGSYTGELFF. CDR3 sequence (DNA): TGTGCCTGGATCTCGGGGTCCTACACCGGGGAGCTGTTTTTT.

The V gene is TRBV12-2, the J gene TRBJ1-4. TRBV12-2 is a pseudogene. The CDR3 length is 14 residues. The CDR3 DNA is TGTGCAAGTCGCTTAGCGGAGGGGGATGAAAAACTGTTTTTT. This translates into CASRLAEGDEKLFF.

CDR3 sequence (DNA): TGCGCCAGCAGCCAAGATCCCACCCCCGCTCTCACAGATACGCAGTATTTT. It specifies CASSQDPTPALTDTQYF. This chain links TRBV4-1 with TRBJ2-3; no clear D gene. V was shortened by 0 bases and J by 2 bases, with 15 bases between the two germline ends. CDR1 is MGHRA and CDR2 is YSYEKL in the germline V gene. The CDR3 contains 17 residues.

The CDR3 bases are TGTGCCTGGAGTCTAGGGGGTAACACTGAAGCTTTCTTT. Translated: CAWSLGGNTEAFF. V and J are TRBV30 and TRBJ1-1, with a tentative D call TRBD1 (6 bases). This CDR3 comprises 13 residues. Germline loops: CDR1 GTSNPN, CDR2 SVGIG (reference sequence). Trimming removed 2 bases at V and 2 bases at J, with 9 bases between.

DNA for the CDR3: TGTGCCAGCAGCTTTTTGGACAGGGCTCACTCTGGAAACACCATATATTTT. Protein sequence: CASSFLDRAHSGNTIYF. V usage is TRBV13 and J usage is TRBJ1-3; 8 bases map to TRBD1. From germline, CDR1 is PRHDT and CDR2 FYEKMQ (reference sequence). V lost 3 bases to trimming and J lost 0 bases; unmatched junction nucleotides: 7. The CDR3 spans 17 residues. The whole variable domain, filled in from reference TRBV13 and TRBJ1-3, reads AAGVIQSPRHLIKEKRETATLKCYPIPRHDTVYWYQQGPGQDPQFLISFYEKMQSDKGSIPDRFSAQQFSDYHSELNMSSLELGDSALYFCASSFLDRAHSGNTIYFGEGSWLTVV.

The V gene is TRBV28, the J gene TRBJ2-7, with TRBD1 identical over 7 bases. The DNA end lines up better with TRBJ2-5; the J call may be wrong. Germline V gene data show CDR1 as MDHEN and CDR2 as SYDVKM. CDR3 length: 12 amino acids. The CDR3 loop is CASSRRQGTQYF. The CDR3, as DNA: TGTGCCAGCAGTCGCAGACAGGGGACCCAGTACTTC.

The chain uses TRBV5-4 and TRBJ2-1; 9 nucleotides line up with TRBD2. The CDR3 spans 17 residues. Germline V gene sequence: CDR1 SGHNT, CDR2 YYREEE (reference sequence). Trimming cost V 5 bases and J 4 bases; bases outside gene matches: 13. The CDR3 spells CASRLGGGGAGYNEQFF. The CDR3 DNA sequence: TGTGCCAGCAGACTTGGAGGCGGGGGGGCCGGTTACAATGAGCAGTTCTTC.

The chain combines TRBV7-6 with TRBJ2-3; 10 nucleotides match TRBD2. V was clipped by 1 base and J by 4 bases; unmatched bases: 5. This CDR3 contains 16 residues. The germline gives CDR1 SGHVS, CDR2 FNYEAQ. The CDR3 nucleotides read TGTGCCAGCAGCTTAGGATCTAGCGGGGGTTCAGATACGCAGTATTTT. It encodes CASSLGSSGGSDTQYF.

The genes are TRBV2 and TRBJ1-1; D gene uncertain. Trimming took off 6 bases at V and 0 bases at J, with 11 bases between the two ends. Germline V gives CDR1 SNHLY, CDR2 FYNNEI. The CDR3 has 14 residues. The CDR3, as DNA: TGTGCCAGCAGAGCAACATTCATGAACACTGAAGCTTTCTTT. This gives the protein CASRATFMNTEAFF.

The rearrangement joins TRBV7-8 to TRBJ1-4; 9 bases match TRBD1. The CDR3 covers 17 residues. V lost 5 bases to trimming and J lost 3 bases; unmatched junction nucleotides: 10. Germline V gene lookup returns CDR1 SGHVS and CDR2 FQNEAQ. The CDR3 DNA sequence: TGTGCCAGCAGCCGCGGACAGGGGAGCAGTCCTAATGAAAAACTGTTTTTT. Translation gives CASSRGQGSSPNEKLFF.

This chain connects TRBV19 to TRBJ1-2, with D maybe TRBD1 (5 bases). Trimming took off 7 bases at V and 2 bases at J, with 14 bases between the two ends. Germline loops: CDR1 LNHDA, CDR2 SQIVND (reference sequence). This CDR3 has 14 amino acids. CDR3 DNA sequence: TGTGCCAGTATTCTATCCGGGGGAAACTATGGCTACACCTTC. This sequence encodes CASILSGGNYGYTF.

This clone was picked up many times. The chain employs TRBV5-1 and TRBJ1-2; D is perhaps TRBD1 (6 bases). V lost 2 bases to trimming and J lost 8 bases, with 16 bases between them. Looked up from germline, CDR1 is SGHRS and CDR2 is YFSETQ. The CDR3 sequence is 14 residues long. The CDR3 DNA reads TGCGCCAGCAGCTTTGAAGCAGGGGTGAAAGGCTACACCTTC. It encodes CASSFEAGVKGYTF.

This chain connects TRBV4-2 to TRBJ2-7; D gene unclear. CDR1 is LGHNA and CDR2 is YNFKEQ in the germline V gene. V was cut by 0 bases and J by 2 bases, with 11 bases left in between. The CDR3 consists of 15 residues. In DNA form, the CDR3 reads TGTGCCAGCAGCCAAGATCAACAGACGGCCTACGAGCAGTACTTC. Translation: CASSQDQQTAYEQYF.

The V gene is TRBV9, the J gene TRBJ2-5; D possibly corresponds to TRBD2 (6 bases). Germline CDR1 SGDLS, CDR2 YYNGEE. CDR3 length equals 15 residues. Trimming shortened V by 2 bases and J by 1 base, and 12 bases separated the two germline ends. DNA of the CDR3: TGTGCCAGCAGCGTTTTAAGCGGGCCCCAAGAGACCCAGTACTTC. It yields the protein CASSVLSGPQETQYF.